A selection of T cell receptor beta chains follows, all from one sample in a study of glioma-infiltrating T cells after dendritic cell vaccination. Sequenced by immunoSEQ multiplex PCR; TCRdb stores in-frame clones only, minus some. The sample has around 100,000 clones, about four fifths seen once; the top ten hold about 12%. Specimen: blood, collected before dendritic cell vaccination. The origin of the receptors is a human donor with glioblastoma. CDR3s include the opening cysteine and the closing phenylalanine or tryptophan. D genes are given only for firm matches. Not every row has a clone size; where given, it reads once, few, many or a size class.

d_gene,v_gene,j_gene,abundance,CDR3aa,CDR3nt
-,TRBV4-1,TRBJ2-7,-,CASSQGEGTVEKYF,TGCGCCAGCAGCCAAGGCGAGGGAACGGTGGAAAAGTACTTC
TRBD1,TRBV7-6,TRBJ2-5,-,CASSLAVRDRVYF,TGTGCCAGCAGCTTAGCAGTCCGGGACAGGGTCTACTTC
-,TRBV5-4,TRBJ2-7,-,CASNAAGPQAAEQYF,TGTGCCAGCAATGCGGCGGGGCCCCAGGCCGCCGAGCAGTACTTC
TRBD1,TRBV10-2,TRBJ1-5,-,CASSESGQGSQPQHF,TGCGCCAGCAGTGAGTCGGGACAGGGCAGTCAGCCCCAGCATTTT
-,TRBV4-3,TRBJ2-4,-,CASSQATGLAKNIQYF,TGCGCCAGCAGCCAGGCAACAGGGCTAGCCAAAAACATTCAGTACTTC
TRBD2,TRBV6-5,TRBJ2-7,-,CACLAGLAGAGEQYF,TGTGCCTGCTTGGCGGGACTAGCGGGGGCCGGCGAGCAGTACTTC
-,TRBV18,TRBJ1-2,-,CASSPAPTGDYGYTF,TGTGCCAGCTCACCAGCCCCGACAGGAGACTATGGCTACACCTTC
-,TRBV7-9,TRBJ1-2,-,CASSSQTHYGYTF,TGTGCCAGCAGCTCACAGACCCACTATGGCTACACCTTC
-,TRBV11-3,TRBJ1-6,-,CASSQDRSSYNSPLHF,TGTGCCAGCAGCCAAGACAGGAGCTCCTATAATTCACCCCTCCACTTT
-,TRBV5-1,TRBJ1-2,-,CASSFAGTDGYTF,TGCGCCAGCAGCTTCGCGGGCACTGATGGCTACACCTTC
-,TRBV4-3,TRBJ2-2,-,CASSQGSAGVTGELFF,TGCGCCAGCAGCCAAGGGTCGGCAGGGGTCACCGGGGAGCTGTTTTTT
TRBD1,TRBV13,TRBJ2-6,-,CASSSLQGAGANVLTF,TGTGCCAGCAGCTCCCTCCAGGGGGCTGGGGCCAACGTCCTGACTTTC
-,TRBV19,TRBJ2-1,-,CASPRGQVGGDEQFF,TGTGCCAGCCCTAGGGGACAGGTGGGAGGGGATGAGCAGTTCTTC
TRBD1,TRBV5-1,TRBJ2-7,few,CASSLGQGPYEQYF,TGCGCCAGCAGCTTGGGACAGGGACCCTACGAGCAGTACTTC
TRBD2,TRBV19,TRBJ2-7,-,CASSIGLAGRTYEQYF,TGTGCCAGTAGTATTGGGCTAGCGGGGAGGACCTACGAGCAGTACTTC
-,TRBV10-1,TRBJ2-7,-,CASSESGRAYEQYF,TGCGCCAGCAGTGAGTCCGGCAGGGCTTACGAGCAGTACTTC
-,TRBV19,TRBJ2-2,-,CASSISRGDTGELFF,TGTGCCAGTAGTATTTCCAGGGGGGACACCGGGGAGCTGTTTTTT
-,TRBV7-2,TRBJ2-7,-,CASSLGGGPVYEQYF,TGTGCCAGCAGCTTAGGGGGCGGCCCCGTCTACGAGCAGTACTTC
-,TRBV19,TRBJ2-5,-,CASSWRVSGEETQYF,TGTGCCAGTAGTTGGCGGGTCTCCGGCGAGGAGACCCAGTACTTC
TRBD2,TRBV5-4,TRBJ2-3,-,CASSIELATSTDTQYF,TGTGCCAGCAGCATAGAACTAGCGACTAGCACAGATACGCAGTATTTT
-,TRBV19,TRBJ2-1,-,CASSITPSDSEQFF,TGTGCCAGTAGTATAACCCCTAGCGATAGTGAGCAGTTCTTC
TRBD1,TRBV4-3,TRBJ1-1,-,CASSGGQSDTEAFF,TGCGCCAGCAGCGGGGGACAGTCGGACACTGAAGCTTTCTTT
-,TRBV7-6,TRBJ2-7,-,CASSLKQLYEQYF,TGTGCCAGCAGCTTAAAACAGCTATACGAGCAGTACTTC
TRBD1,TRBV18,TRBJ2-3,once,CASSPPGQVSDTQYF,TGTGCCAGCTCACCTCCGGGACAGGTTTCAGATACGCAGTATTTT
-,TRBV30,TRBJ2-2,-,CAWSRRRANTGELFF,TGTGCCTGGAGCCGAAGACGGGCGAACACCGGGGAGCTGTTTTTT
TRBD1,TRBV6-1,TRBJ2-7,once,CASTQTGTHEQYF,TGTGCCAGCACCCAGACAGGGACCCACGAGCAGTACTTC
-,TRBV5-1,TRBJ2-3,-,CASSLVGGASADTQYF,TGCGCCAGCAGCTTGGTTGGGGGGGCTAGCGCAGATACGCAGTATTTT
-,TRBV6-5,TRBJ1-6,-,CASRIQVSYNSPLHF,TGTGCCAGCAGGATACAGGTCTCCTATAATTCACCCCTCCACTTT
TRBD1,TRBV29-1,TRBJ2-3,-,CSVEDSRDRVTQYF,TGCAGCGTTGAAGATAGCCGGGACAGGGTAACGCAGTATTTT
-,TRBV4-1,TRBJ2-1,-,CASSQEGRGEQFF,TGCGCCAGCAGCCAAGAAGGTAGGGGTGAGCAGTTCTTC
-,TRBV27,TRBJ2-7,-,CASSLSRGDSYEQYF,TGTGCCAGCAGCTTATCCAGGGGGGACTCCTACGAGCAGTACTTC
TRBD1,TRBV18,TRBJ2-2,-,CASSWGQPITGELFF,TGTGCCAGCTCATGGGGACAGCCGATCACCGGGGAGCTGTTTTTT
-,TRBV11-2,TRBJ1-1,-,CASSFVPSGESEAFF,TGTGCCAGCAGCTTTGTCCCATCGGGAGAGAGTGAAGCTTTCTTT
TRBD1,TRBV30,TRBJ1-4,-,CAWSFNRGRDEKLFF,TGTGCCTGGAGTTTCAACAGGGGGCGAGATGAAAAACTGTTTTTT
TRBD2,TRBV4-1,TRBJ2-1,-,CASSQDGLGDEQFF,TGCGCCAGCAGCCAAGACGGACTAGGGGATGAGCAGTTCTTC
-,TRBV6-1,TRBJ1-2,-,CASSSGALYGYTF,TGTGCCAGCAGTTCAGGGGCCTTATATGGCTACACCTTC
-,TRBV4-1,TRBJ1-6,once,CASSKGVWGARDLTESPLHF,TGCGCCAGCAGCAAGGGGGTTTGGGGAGCAAGGGACCTAACGGAATCACCCCTCCACTTT
TRBD1,TRBV2,TRBJ2-1,-,CASRPRGYNNEQFF,TGTGCCAGCAGGCCCAGGGGGTATAACAATGAGCAGTTCTTC
-,TRBV2,TRBJ2-7,-,CASRSGYYEQYF,TGTGCCAGCCGATCAGGGTACTACGAGCAGTACTTC
-,TRBV11-2,TRBJ2-5,-,CASSLDQGETQYF,TGTGCCAGCAGCTTAGATCAGGGAGAGACCCAGTACTTC
TRBD2,TRBV30,TRBJ2-7,-,CAWSYLAGGGEQYF,TGTGCCTGGAGCTACCTAGCGGGGGGGGGCGAGCAGTACTTC
TRBD2,TRBV9,TRBJ2-7,-,CASSVAQTGRGGEQYF,TGTGCCAGCAGCGTAGCCCAGACAGGGCGGGGGGGGGAGCAGTACTTC
-,TRBV7-9,TRBJ2-7,once,CASSRHQSGYEQYF,TGTGCCAGCAGCAGACATCAAAGCGGGTACGAGCAGTACTTC
TRBD2,TRBV7-2,TRBJ2-7,-,CASSPQTSGGPYEQYF,TGTGCCAGCAGCCCCCAGACTAGCGGGGGTCCCTACGAGCAGTACTTC
TRBD1,TRBV27,TRBJ2-7,-,CASSRSPSGGAYEQYF,TGTGCCAGCAGCCGAAGCCCCTCAGGGGGCGCCTACGAGCAGTACTTC
TRBD1,TRBV6-6,TRBJ2-7,once,CASRPPGGAYEQYF,TGTGCCAGCAGACCTCCAGGGGGAGCCTACGAGCAGTACTTC
TRBD2,TRBV7-9,TRBJ2-5,-,CASSPAGGAETQYF,TGTGCCAGCAGCCCGGCGGGGGGGGCAGAGACCCAGTACTTC
TRBD1,TRBV30,TRBJ1-6,-,CAWSPTLTGASPNSPLHF,TGTGCCTGGAGTCCCACACTTACAGGGGCTAGCCCTAATTCACCCCTCCACTTT
TRBD1,TRBV27,TRBJ2-1,-,CASGPDRGNEQFF,TGTGCCAGCGGCCCGGACAGGGGCAATGAGCAGTTCTTC
TRBD2,TRBV7-2,TRBJ2-3,-,CASSRLAQSTDTQYF,TGTGCCAGCAGTCGACTAGCACAAAGCACAGATACGCAGTATTTT
-,TRBV7-6,TRBJ2-6,-,CASSLAFRGSGANVLTF,TGTGCCAGCAGCTTAGCGTTTAGGGGGTCTGGGGCCAACGTCCTGACTTTC
-,TRBV5-1,TRBJ2-7,-,CASSSRGGYEQYF,TGCGCCAGCAGCTCAAGGGGGGGCTACGAGCAGTACTTC
TRBD2,TRBV10-1,TRBJ2-5,-,CAMSGGTETQYF,TGCGCCATGTCGGGGGGTACCGAGACCCAGTACTTC
TRBD1,TRBV13,TRBJ1-2,-,CASSRTGTAGSKDGYTF,TGTGCCAGCAGCCGTACCGGGACAGCTGGCAGCAAGGATGGCTACACCTTC
-,TRBV6-6,TRBJ1-2,-,CASSYASVANYGYTF,TGTGCCAGCAGTTACGCGAGTGTAGCTAACTATGGCTACACCTTC
TRBD2,TRBV9,TRBJ2-7,-,CASSVPIRGAYEQYF,TGTGCCAGCAGCGTACCGATCCGGGGGGCCTACGAGCAGTACTTC
-,TRBV21-1,TRBJ1-5,few,CASSPNGRPLEGNQPQHF,TGTGCCAGCAGCCCGAACGGCAGACCGCTTGAGGGCAATCAGCCCCAGCATTTT
-,TRBV2,TRBJ1-1,-,CASSELGRDTEAFF,TGTGCCAGCAGTGAATTGGGGAGGGACACTGAAGCTTTCTTT